This TCR beta chain appears in the sequencing data of a study of OX40 agonist ivuxolimab in advanced cancers. V lost 1 base and J 1 base, leaving 10 bases between the germline ends. The CDR3 totals 15 residues. Germline V gene lookup returns CDR1 SGHVS and CDR2 FQNEAQ. The method was immunoSEQ multiplex PCR; TCRdb's version includes in-frame clones alone and lacks a portion of them. The sample lists about 98,000 clones; around 88% were seen once. This chain joins TRBV7-8 and TRBJ1-2; tentative D call: TRBD1 (5 bases). This specimen was CD4+ or CD8+ T cells sorted from blood, taken in a trial of the OX40 agonist ivuxolimab. The sequence was collected from an adult with an advanced solid tumor such as melanoma, head and neck, liver or kidney cancer. The CDR3 spells CASSLGGSINYGYTF. CDR3 nucleotides: TGTGCCAGCAGCTTAGGGGGGTCCATTAACTATGGCTACACCTTC.